The following is a TCR beta chain sequence with its context. A single count supports this clone. No cognate antigen has been identified for it. Base qualities are not provided; no much larger clone lies one nucleotide away. V and J are truncated by 0 bases and 6 bases respectively, leaving an intervening sequence of 23 bases. CDR1 and CDR2, looked up from the germline V gene, are MGHRA and YSYEKL. Its CDR3 holds 18 amino acids, cysteine through phenylalanine. The entry retains the CDR3 DNA only, 54 bases that are in frame from base 1. Whole blood was collected in K2EDTA tubes by collaborating institutions according to the institutions' own protocols. Collaborator samples were shipped for TCRbeta analysis as frozen whole blood, isolated PBMCs, or DNA extracted from either sample type. These data are taken from a study of blood T cell repertoires in COVID-19 (dated by TCRdb to about 2020). Study-wide context: Samples covering the acute and convalescent phases of COVID-19 were provided by collaborators in the United States, Italy and Spain. Nearly every sample came with metadata listing a de-identified subject ID, COVID-19 status, age in years and sex. Where available, HLA class I and class II types were taken from metadata supplied by the sample provider and were not determined by assay-based typing. The material from the prospective study consisted of cDNA or gDNA derived from T cells, B-cell-depleted T cells, or PBMCs. A freely available public database, intended as a resource for researchers studying the immune response to SARS-CoV-2, is where the repertoires were released. Deeply sampled blood TCRbeta repertoires from subjects exposed to, actively infected with, or recovered from COVID-19 were included in the dataset. The samples were drawn from two sources: the first 160 participants of the ongoing ImmuneRACE study, and 950 to 1,500 subjects contributed by 6 global collaborators. General findings and caveats noted by the study authors: How much clinical and demographic metadata was included differed by source and by participant, and the metadata was provided uncurated.

The immunoSEQ Assay, a bias-controlled multiplex PCR, was used to amplify TCRbeta CDR3 regions from genomic DNA. As for the authors' bioinformatics: Nucleated cell counts per sample were estimated from amplification of reference gene primers within the assay. To quantify the absolute abundance of each unique TCRbeta CDR3 rearrangement, sequence reads were collapsed and filtered. For each sample, productive Simpson clonality was calculated as the square root of Simpson's diversity index across productive rearrangements. TCRdb took over this immuneACCESS table, retaining in-frame rearrangements with V and J assigned. Such tables are incomplete; in checked studies, under half of the missing clones stem from an unresolved V gene, and the remainder is unexplained. V, J and clone size are taken as reported in that table, and D and trimming were inferred from the DNA itself. The sample includes about 190,000 clones, with less than 80% observed a single time. Clones ranked in the top ten supply around 12% of the sample.

Source material: peripheral blood. The chain is encoded by TRBV4-1 joined to TRBJ1-1, with the D gene too uncertain to name. This clonotype originated in a woman between 45 and 65 years old with acute or convalescent COVID-19. The CDR3 in this case is CASSQDPPAENPRAEAFF. The nucleotide sequence is TGCGCCAGCAGCCAAGATCCCCCCGCGGAAAACCCGAGGGCTGAAGCTTTCTTT.